One sample yielded the 14 T cell receptor beta chains listed below, sequenced in a study of blood T cell repertoires in COVID-19 (dated by TCRdb to the early 2020s). The library was produced with the immunoSEQ multiplex PCR assay. TCRdb limited this immuneACCESS table to in-frame rearrangements with V and J called. A share of clones is missing; checked studies link under half to unresolved V genes, and the rest is unexplained. The sample data list about 210,000 clones, and 65% to 90% of these were observed just once. 9.7% of the sample goes to the ten largest clones. The sequenced sample consisted of peripheral blood. These receptors all stem from a middle-aged man with active or convalescent COVID-19.

This clone was detected a few times. The CDR3 protein is CASSAPGQGLNEQFF. CDR3 bases: TGTGCCAGCAGCGCCCCGGGACAGGGTCTAAATGAGCAGTTCTTC. The chain couples TRBV6-5 to TRBJ2-1; 9 bases fit TRBD1. The CDR3 contains 15 residues. Germline CDR1 MNHEY, CDR2 SVGAGI. J lost 7 bases, V lost 6 bases, and 10 bases had no gene match.

The chain employs TRBV15 and TRBJ1-1; D possibly corresponds to TRBD1 (6 bases). The CDR3 totals 15 residues. The ends were cut back, 0 bases at V and 5 bases at J, with 13 bases in the middle. CDR1 is LNHNV and CDR2 is YYDKDF in the germline V gene (reference sequence). The CDR3 region has the DNA TGTGCCACCAGCAGAGATTCGAGTCAGGGGACTGAAGCTTTCTTT. The encoded protein is CATSRDSSQGTEAFF.

This rearrangement joins TRBV28 to TRBJ2-5, with a tentative D call TRBD1 (8 bases). With 11 bases removed from V and 5 bases from J, the gap between germline ends came to 27 bases. Germline CDR1 MDHEN, CDR2 SYDVKM. The CDR3 loop spans 16 amino acids. The CDR3 spells CAVRGLSGPLRETQYF. CDR3 in DNA: TGTGCCGTCAGGGGGCTTAGCGGGCCCCTGCGGGAGACCCAGTACTTC.

V and J are TRBV5-1 and TRBJ1-1; weak D call: TRBD1 (5 bases). The CDR3 has 14 residues. Per the germline V gene, CDR1 is SGHRS and CDR2 is YFSETQ. The V end was cut by 2 bases, the J end by 6 bases, with 14 bases between. For the CDR3, the DNA is TGCGCCAGCAGCTTTGAGGGCGCGGGGGCTGAAGCTTTCTTT. It specifies CASSFEGAGAEAFF.

In its sample, this clone was seen a few times. V gene TRBV7-9 combines with J gene TRBJ1-2, with 7 bases identical to TRBD1. The V gene end was trimmed by 8 bases and the J gene end by 2 bases; junction bases not matched to a gene: 2. The CDR3 has 12 amino acids. From germline, CDR1 is SEHNR and CDR2 FQNEAQ (reference sequence). The CDR3 here is CASQGQNYGYTF. The CDR3 coding sequence is TGTGCCAGCCAGGGACAGAACTATGGCTACACCTTC. Based on the CDR3 plus reference TRBV7-9 and TRBJ1-2, the full variable domain is DTGVSQNPRHKITKRGQNVTFRCDPISEHNRLYWYRQTLGQGPEFLTYFQNEAQLEKSRLLSDRFSAERPKGSFSTLEIQRTEQGDSAMYLCASQGQNYGYTFGSGTRLTVV.

This rearrangement joins TRBV25-1 to TRBJ1-2; 10 bases match TRBD1. The CDR3 is 18 residues long. The junction had 14 bases not matched to a gene; V was cut back by 1 base and J by 6 bases. CDR1 and CDR2 from the germline V gene are MGHDK and SYGVNS. The CDR3 spells CASSELGTGVSVRDGYTF. Written as DNA, the CDR3 is TGTGCCAGCAGTGAATTAGGGACAGGGGTCTCCGTAAGAGATGGCTACACCTTC.

The gene calls are TRBV6-5 and TRBJ2-3; D is ambiguous. Trimming stripped 7 bases from V and 6 bases from J, with 11 bases between. Germline V gene data show CDR1 as MNHEY and CDR2 as SVGAGI. This CDR3 comprises 12 residues. The CDR3 nucleotides read TGTGCCAGCATAGGCCCCGGGGATACGCAGTATTTT. It yields the protein CASIGPGDTQYF.

This chain joins TRBV5-1 and TRBJ2-1; 14 positions agree with TRBD2. The CDR3 loop spans 16 amino acids. J lost 7 bases, V lost 4 bases, and 7 bases had no gene match. Germline V gene data show CDR1 as SGHRS and CDR2 as YFSETQ. The CDR3 coding sequence is TGCGCCAGCAGCCCGACGGGGACTAGCGGGGGAAATGAGCAGTTCTTC. The encoded protein is CASSPTGTSGGNEQFF.

The rearrangement links TRBV13 to TRBJ1-2, with 11 positions matching TRBD1. Trimming cost V 7 bases and J 3 bases; bases outside gene matches: 10. The germline gives CDR1 PRHDT, CDR2 FYEKMQ (reference sequence). CDR3 length: 16 amino acids. CDR3 protein: CASTPFGGQGDYGYTF. The CDR3, as DNA: TGTGCCAGCACCCCCTTTGGGGGACAGGGGGACTATGGCTACACCTTC.

This clone occurred a few times. The chain joins TRBV7-2 to TRBJ2-7, with D tentatively TRBD1 (7 bases). Per germline, CDR1 SGHTA and CDR2 FQGNSA. Trimming cost V 3 bases and J 2 bases, with 11 bases left between them. The CDR3 is 14 amino acids. The CDR3 here is CASSLQGGPYEQYF. The CDR3 DNA follows: TGTGCCAGCAGCTTGCAGGGGGGTCCCTACGAGCAGTACTTC.

The V and J genes are TRBV19 and TRBJ1-5; D gene uncertain. The CDR3 totals 12 residues. With 2 bases removed from V and 9 bases from J, the gap between germline ends came to 8 bases. CDR1 and CDR2 from the germline V gene are LNHDA and SQIVND (reference sequence). CDR3: CASSISVLPQHF. The CDR3 nucleotides read TGTGCCAGTAGTATATCTGTTCTGCCCCAGCATTTT. The entire variable domain, with the rest obtained from reference TRBV19 and TRBJ1-5, is as follows: DGGITQSPKYLFRKEGQNVTLSCEQNLNHDAMYWYRQDPGQGLRLIYYSQIVNDFQKGDIAEGYSVSREKKESFPLTVTSAQKNPTAFYLCASSISVLPQHFGDGTRLSIL.

The rearrangement links TRBV7-9 to TRBJ2-7, with 8 bases aligning to TRBD1. J was trimmed by 4 bases and V by 1 base; bases with no gene match: 9. The CDR3 loop spans 16 amino acids. Germline V gene lookup returns CDR1 SEHNR and CDR2 FQNEAQ (reference sequence). The CDR3 DNA reads TGTGCCAGCAGCTTAGTCTTGGGACAGGTCCATTACGAGCAGTACTTC. Protein product: CASSLVLGQVHYEQYF. The full variable domain, with the rest looked up from reference TRBV7-9 and TRBJ2-7, is DTGVSQNPRHKITKRGQNVTFRCDPISEHNRLYWYRQTLGQGPEFLTYFQNEAQLEKSRLLSDRFSAERPKGSFSTLEIQRTEQGDSAMYLCASSLVLGQVHYEQYFGPGTRLTVT.

V usage is TRBV11-1 and J usage is TRBJ2-7, with 11 bases identical to TRBD2. Germline lookup yields CDR1 SGHAT and CDR2 FQDESV (reference sequence). The CDR3 is 15 residues long. Trimming took 3 bases from V and 2 from J; bases not matched to a gene: 3. The CDR3 bases are TGTGCCAGCAGCTTGGGACTAGCGGAACCCTACGAGCAGTACTTC. This codes for CASSLGLAEPYEQYF.

The chain joins TRBV7-2 to TRBJ2-6, with no clear D. CDR1 and CDR2 from the germline V gene are SGHTA and FQGNSA. V lost 3 bases and J lost 3, with 6 bases in between. The CDR3 totals 14 residues. This CDR3 is CASSFPGGANVLTF. Written as DNA, the CDR3 is TGTGCCAGCAGCTTTCCAGGTGGGGCCAACGTCCTGACTTTC.